This is a list of T cell receptor beta chains from one sample in a study of T cells in localized non-small cell lung cancer. Produced via immunoSEQ multiplex PCR; TCRdb's table is partial and in-frame only. The table lists some 55,000 clones, approximately 82% of them singletons, with nearly 20% in the top ten. The starting material was peripheral blood, obtained before any cancer treatment. These receptors were collected from a female donor at least 60 years old with stage II squamous cell lung carcinoma. The conserved cysteine and the conserved F or W are not part of the CDR3 here. The D gene is left open where the match is weak. Only some rows state a clone size, as once, few, many or a class for expanded clones.

j_call | v_call | clone_size | d_call | cdr3_aa
TRBJ1-1 | TRBV2 | - | - | ASAEARGGLNTEAF
TRBJ1-5 | TRBV7-2 | - | - | ASSLYSVSNQPQH
TRBJ2-7 | TRBV18 | - | - | ASSPRGGASYEQY
TRBJ2-3 | TRBV7-7 | - | - | ASSLDPRTDTQY
TRBJ2-2 | TRBV7-7 | many | - | ASSPPGPGELF
TRBJ2-5 | TRBV5-1 | - | TRBD2 | ASRGWSGGNQETQY
TRBJ1-1 | TRBV6-1 | - | - | ASRSGGNTEAF
TRBJ1-1 | TRBV4-2 | few | - | ASSQELRRGVQRENTEAF
TRBJ1-2 | TRBV7-2 | - | - | ASSPQGLDGYT
TRBJ1-1 | TRBV5-4 | once | - | ASSPVFGTEAF
TRBJ1-5 | TRBV11-2 | - | TRBD1 | ASSRGQGSDSNQPQH
TRBJ1-2 | TRBV12-5 | - | TRBD1 | ASGFSTGQGPYGYT
TRBJ1-5 | TRBV19 | few | - | ASSMSGTQPQH
TRBJ2-5 | TRBV7-3 | - | TRBD2 | ASSPRGRAGGNRGETQY
TRBJ2-1 | TRBV7-3 | once | TRBD2 | ASSYLAGAPNEQF
TRBJ1-5 | TRBV27 | few | - | ASSLLAGGSNQPQH
TRBJ2-7 | TRBV27 | - | - | ASSRHGYEQY
TRBJ2-7 | TRBV5-6 | - | TRBD1 | ASSGAGTGGYEQY
TRBJ1-4 | TRBV6-6 | - | TRBD1 | ASNQGTVRSNEKLF
TRBJ1-6 | TRBV21-1 | - | - | ASSKIPRGSFCSPLH
TRBJ1-2 | TRBV18 | few | - | ASSPPGPSLYGYT
TRBJ1-2 | TRBV19 | - | - | ASSTRGGGNYGYT
TRBJ2-7 | TRBV27 | once | - | ASSLKAVSYEQY
TRBJ2-5 | TRBV19 | - | - | ASSTRGQETQY